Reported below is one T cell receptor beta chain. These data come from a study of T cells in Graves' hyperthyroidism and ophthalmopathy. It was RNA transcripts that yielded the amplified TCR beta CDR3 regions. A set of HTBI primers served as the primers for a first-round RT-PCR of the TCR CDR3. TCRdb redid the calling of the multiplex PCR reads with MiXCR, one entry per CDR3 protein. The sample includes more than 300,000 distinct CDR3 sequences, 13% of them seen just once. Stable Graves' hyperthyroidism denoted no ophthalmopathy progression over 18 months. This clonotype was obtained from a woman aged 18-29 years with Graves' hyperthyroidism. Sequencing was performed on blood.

For the CDR3, the DNA is TGCGCCAGCAGCCGACCCACAGGGGGCTACGAGCAGTACTTC. This translates into CASSRPTGGYEQYF. The chain is built from TRBV5-1 and TRBJ2-7, with TRBD1 matching 8 bases. Losses at the gene ends were 4 bases for V and 3 bases for J; bases not matched to a gene: 6. Per the germline V gene, CDR1 is SGHRS and CDR2 is YFSETQ. This CDR3 has 14 amino acids.